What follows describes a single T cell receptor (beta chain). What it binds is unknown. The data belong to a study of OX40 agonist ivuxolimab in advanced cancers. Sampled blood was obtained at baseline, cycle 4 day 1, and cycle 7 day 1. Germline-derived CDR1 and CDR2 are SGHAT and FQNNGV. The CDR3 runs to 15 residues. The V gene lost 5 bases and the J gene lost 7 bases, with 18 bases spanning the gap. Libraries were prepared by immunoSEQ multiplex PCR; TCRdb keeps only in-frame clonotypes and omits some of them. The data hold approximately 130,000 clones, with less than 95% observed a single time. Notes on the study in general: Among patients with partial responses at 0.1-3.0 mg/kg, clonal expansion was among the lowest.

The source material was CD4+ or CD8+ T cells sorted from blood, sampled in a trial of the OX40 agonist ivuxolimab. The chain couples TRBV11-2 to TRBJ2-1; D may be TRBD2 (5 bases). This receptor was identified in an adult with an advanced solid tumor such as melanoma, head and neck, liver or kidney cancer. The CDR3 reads CASSQLQGRGNEQFF. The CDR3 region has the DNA TGTGCCAGCAGCCAACTCCAAGGGAGAGGAAATGAGCAGTTCTTC.